This entry lists 29 T cell receptor beta chains sequenced from one sample in a study of OX40 agonist ivuxolimab in advanced cancers. Data came from immunoSEQ multiplex PCR; TCRdb stores just in-frame clones and leaves some out. This table holds tens of thousands of clones, 86% found once. The sequencing used CD4+ or CD8+ T cells sorted from blood, collected in a trial of the OX40 agonist ivuxolimab. The receptors derive from an adult with an advanced solid tumor such as melanoma, head and neck, liver or kidney cancer.

The gene calls are TRBV4-1 and TRBJ2-2; 14 bases are shared with TRBD2. CDR1 is MGHRA, CDR2 YSYEKL, per germline. CDR3 length equals 16 residues. J was trimmed by 4 bases and V by 6 bases; bases with no gene match: 4. This CDR3 is CASRTTSGGATGELFF. The CDR3 nucleotides read TGCGCCAGCAGGACGACTAGCGGGGGGGCCACCGGGGAGCTGTTTTTT.

The rearrangement links TRBV19 to TRBJ2-3; D might be TRBD1 or TRBD2, each matching 5 bases. This CDR3 comprises 13 residues. Trimming removed 3 bases at V and 3 bases at J, with 7 bases between. Germline values: CDR1 LNHDA, CDR2 SQIVND (reference sequence). The CDR3 coding sequence is TGTGCCAGTAGTATTTGGGGGACAGATACGCAGTATTTT. This gives the protein CASSIWGTDTQYF.

This CDR3 reads CASKPFGLIGGNTGELFF. DNA of the CDR3: TGTGCCAGCAAACCGTTTGGCCTGATCGGGGGGAACACCGGGGAGCTGTTTTTT. The chain combines TRBV27 with TRBJ2-2; possibly TRBD2 for D (6 bases). The germline V gene encodes CDR1 MNHEY and CDR2 SMNVEV (reference sequence). V dropped 7 bases and J dropped 1 base, with 22 bases sitting between them. This CDR3 contains 18 residues.

This chain links TRBV6-1 with TRBJ2-3, with no clear D. The germline gives CDR1 MNHNS, CDR2 SASEGT. The CDR3 extends over 16 amino acids. Trimming left V 4 bases short and J 0 bases short, with 14 bases between. The CDR3 here is CASSGGLLTSTDTQYF. The CDR3 DNA reads TGTGCCAGCAGTGGAGGTTTGTTGACGAGCACAGATACGCAGTATTTT.

The V call is TRBV6-1, the J call TRBJ1-1, with no clear D. V was pared by 4 bases and J by 3 bases, with 12 bases between. CDR1 and CDR2 from the germline V gene are MNHNS and SASEGT. The CDR3 covers 14 residues. The CDR3 DNA sequence: TGTGCCAGCAGTGTCCCCGGCTCTCACACTGAAGCTTTCTTT. Encoded protein: CASSVPGSHTEAFF.

This clone was counted a few times. The chain combines TRBV5-6 with TRBJ2-7; 7 positions match TRBD2. Germline loops: CDR1 SGHDT, CDR2 YYEEEE. V shed 1 base, J shed 2 bases, and the junction held 9 bases outside the gene matches. The CDR3 totals 16 residues. CDR3 bases: TGTGCCAGCAGCTTGTATATGCTAAGCGGGGCCTACGAGCAGTACTTC. Translating it yields CASSLYMLSGAYEQYF.

This rearrangement joins TRBV29-1 to TRBJ2-1; no clear D. CDR3 size: 12 residues. Germline V gives CDR1 SQVTM, CDR2 ANQGSEA. Deletions cut 3 bases from V and 5 bases from J, with 8 bases between. CDR3 nucleotide sequence: TGCAGCGTTGAGGGTGGGGACAATGAGCAGTTCTTC. This codes for CSVEGGDNEQFF.

This clone appeared a few times. This chain uses TRBV18 with TRBJ1-5; 9 bases match TRBD1. The CDR3 covers 14 residues. V lost 5 bases, J lost 4 bases, and 3 bases stayed unmatched. The germline V gene encodes CDR1 KGHSH and CDR2 LQKENI. CDR3 sequence (DNA): TGTGCCAGCTCAACAGGGACAGGGAATCAGCCCCAGCATTTT. Its protein is CASSTGTGNQPQHF. Drawing the rest from reference TRBV18 and TRBJ1-5, the complete variable domain is NAGVMQNPRHLVRRRGQEARLRCSPMKGHSHVYWYRQLPEEGLKFMVYLQKENIIDESGMPKERFSAEFPKEGPSILRIQQVVRGDSAAYFCASSTGTGNQPQHFGDGTRLSIL.

The chain recombines TRBV2 with TRBJ1-5; TRBD1 matches at 7 bases. The CDR3 is 16 residues long. V was pared by 5 bases and J by 5 bases, with 12 bases of the junction left unmatched. The germline gives CDR1 SNHLY, CDR2 FYNNEI. CDR3 loop: CASSRWTGRTDQPQHF. For the CDR3, the DNA is TGTGCCAGCAGTCGTTGGACAGGTCGGACGGATCAGCCCCAGCATTTT.

V and J are TRBV6-1 and TRBJ1-2; D gene uncertain. The CDR3 is 14 residues long. The germline V gene encodes CDR1 MNHNS and CDR2 SASEGT. V was pared by 1 base and J by 8 bases, with 14 bases between. The CDR3 nucleotides read TGTGCCAGCAGTGAAGTAGGATCCCTATGGGGCTACACCTTC. Translation: CASSEVGSLWGYTF.

V is TRBV5-1 and J is TRBJ2-1, with 7 bases identical to TRBD1. Germline loops: CDR1 SGHRS, CDR2 YFSETQ. The junction had 9 bases not matched to a gene; V was cut back by 0 bases and J by 9 bases. This CDR3 spans 15 amino acids. The CDR3, as DNA: TGCGCCAGCAGCTTGGGGGACAGAACAAGGAGTGAGCAGTTCTTC. Translated: CASSLGDRTRSEQFF. Combining the CDR3 with reference TRBV5-1 and TRBJ2-1 gives the whole variable domain KAGVTQTPRYLIKTRGQQVTLSCSPISGHRSVSWYQQTPGQGLQFLFEYFSETQRNKGNFPGRFSGRQFSNSRSEMNVSTLELGDSALYLCASSLGDRTRSEQFFGPGTRLTVL.

The rearrangement links TRBV7-9 to TRBJ1-2; D remains unclear. Germline CDR1 reads SEHNR; CDR2 reads FQNEAQ (reference sequence). V lost 5 bases, J lost 4 bases, and 11 bases lay in between. This CDR3 is 13 amino acids long. CDR3 bases: TGTGCCAGCAGCGCGACTGTCGGCTATGGCTACACCTTC. Encoded protein: CASSATVGYGYTF.

V is TRBV9 and J is TRBJ1-2, with D uncertain. The germline V and J ends were trimmed by 5 bases and 4 bases, with 21 bases remaining between them. The germline V gene encodes CDR1 SGDLS and CDR2 YYNGEE. The CDR3 contains 16 residues. The CDR3 spells CASSSVSLPGSYGYTF. Here the CDR3 DNA reads TGTGCCAGCAGTTCGGTATCGTTGCCCGGGTCCTATGGCTACACCTTC.

This clone occurred once. The chain is built from TRBV5-5 and TRBJ1-2; weak D call: TRBD1 (6 bases). From germline, CDR1 is SGHKS and CDR2 YYEKEE (reference sequence). CDR3 length: 14 amino acids. Trimming took off 4 bases at V and 8 bases at J, with 18 bases between the two ends. CDR3 coding DNA: TGTGCCAGCAGCCCGACAGGACCCATAAGGGGCTACACCTTC. It is translated as CASSPTGPIRGYTF.

This sequence joins TRBV7-8 and TRBJ2-7; TRBD2 agrees at 8 bases. The J segment lost 4 bases and the V segment lost 1 base, leaving 6 bases of the junction unmatched. The germline V gene encodes CDR1 SGHVS and CDR2 FQNEAQ. The CDR3 is 15 amino acids. The CDR3: CASSLVVSGGYEQYF. The CDR3 DNA reads TGTGCCAGCAGCTTAGTCGTATCGGGGGGGTACGAGCAGTACTTC.

This sequence joins TRBV29-1 and TRBJ2-5, with 7 bases identical to TRBD1. From germline, CDR1 is SQVTM and CDR2 ANQGSEA. CDR3 length: 14 residues. V shed 6 bases and J 2 bases; nucleotides not matched to a gene: 9. In DNA, the CDR3 is TGCAGCGTCGGGACAAGGGGGCGGCAAGAGACCCAGTACTTC. This sequence encodes CSVGTRGRQETQYF.

The V call is TRBV27, the J call TRBJ1-1; D is possibly TRBD1 (6 bases). V was clipped by 4 bases and J by 4 bases, with 10 bases between them. The length of the CDR3 is 13 residues. Germline CDR1 is MNHEY and CDR2 is SMNVEV (reference sequence). The CDR3 coding sequence is TGTGCCAGCAGTTCGCAGGGGCGCACTGAAGCTTTCTTT. Its translation is CASSSQGRTEAFF.

CDR3 nucleotides: TGTGCCAGCAGCCGGCTGACGGGGCTCCAAGAGACCCAGTACTTC. As protein: CASSRLTGLQETQYF. The chain joins TRBV14 to TRBJ2-5; either TRBD1 or TRBD2 may fit D (5 bases each). Trimming shortened V by 4 bases and J by 1 base, and 13 bases separated the two germline ends. CDR1 and CDR2 (germline): SGHDN, FVKESK. CDR3 length equals 15 residues. Based on the CDR3 plus reference TRBV14 and TRBJ2-5, the full variable domain is EAGVTQFPSHSVIEKGQTVTLRCDPISGHDNLYWYRRVMGKEIKFLLHFVKESKQDESGMPNNRFLAERTGGTYSTLKVQPAELEDSGVYFCASSRLTGLQETQYFGPGTRLLVL.

The rearrangement joins TRBV7-9 to TRBJ2-7, with D perhaps TRBD1 (6 bases). Germline-derived CDR1 and CDR2 are SEHNR and FQNEAQ (reference sequence). The V end was cut by 5 bases, the J end by 6 bases, with 20 bases between. CDR3 length equals 15 residues. The DNA of the CDR3 is TGTGCCAGCAGCGAGGGACAACCCGGATCTGGCGAGCAGTACTTC. Protein product: CASSEGQPGSGEQYF.

This clone was seen just once. The chain joins TRBV6-1 to TRBJ1-2; D is uncertain. CDR1 and CDR2 from the germline V gene are MNHNS and SASEGT. The CDR3 loop spans 14 amino acids. The V end lost 2 bases, the J end lost 5 bases, and 12 bases lay between the germline ends. CDR3 in DNA: TGTGCCAGCAGTGAACCGACGGCATCATATGGCTACACCTTC. Its protein product is CASSEPTASYGYTF.

The chain uses TRBV23-1 and TRBJ1-1; 8 bases match TRBD1. TRBV23-1 is noted as an ORF with a role that remains uncertain. The CDR3 is 17 amino acids. V lost 0 bases, J lost 2 bases, and 8 bases stayed unmatched. CDR3 bases: TGCGCCAGCAGTCAATCGACCGGGACAGGATATAACACTGAAGCTTTCTTT. It specifies CASSQSTGTGYNTEAFF.

V usage is TRBV5-5 and J usage is TRBJ2-2; a possible D gene is TRBD1 (6 bases). Germline V gene data show CDR1 as SGHKS and CDR2 as YYEKEE (reference sequence). The CDR3 totals 15 residues. V lost 7 bases, J lost 0 bases, and 13 bases lay in between. The CDR3 nucleotides are TGTGCCAGCTTTACAGGGCAGCCGAACACCGGGGAGCTGTTTTTT. Translating it yields CASFTGQPNTGELFF. The full variable domain, its missing parts supplied by reference TRBV5-5 and TRBJ2-2, is DAGVTQSPTHLIKTRGQQVTLRCSPISGHKSVSWYQQVLGQGPQFIFQYYEKEERGRGNFPDRFSARQFPNYSSELNVNALLLGDSALYLCASFTGQPNTGELFFGEGSRLTVL.

The rearrangement uses TRBV6-5 and TRBJ1-4; 7 nucleotides align to TRBD1. This CDR3 has 13 residues. Germline values: CDR1 MNHEY, CDR2 SVGAGI. V trimming: 8 bases; J trimming: 8 bases; junction bases outside the gene matches: 8. The CDR3 here is CASSTGDLEKLFF. The CDR3 bases are TGTGCCAGCTCAACAGGGGATTTAGAAAAACTGTTTTTT.

The V and J genes are TRBV5-4 and TRBJ2-3, with a weak D call TRBD2 (5 bases). Trimming took 0 bases from V and 4 from J, leaving 6 bases between them. This CDR3 region has 13 residues. CDR1 SGHNT and CDR2 YYREEE come from the germline V gene (reference sequence). CDR3 residues: CASSLAGADTQYF. CDR3 sequence (DNA): TGTGCCAGCAGCTTGGCCGGGGCAGATACGCAGTATTTT.

The chain recombines TRBV2 with TRBJ1-2, with a possible D match to TRBD1 (5 bases). Trimming left V 5 bases short and J 4 bases short, with 14 bases between. In germline, CDR1 is SNHLY, CDR2 FYNNEI. This CDR3 has 14 residues. The CDR3 reads CASSSKGLVYGYTF. The CDR3 DNA follows: TGTGCCAGCAGTTCTAAGGGGTTGGTCTATGGCTACACCTTC.

The rearrangement joins TRBV12-5 to TRBJ2-1; 12 positions agree with TRBD2. J lost 5 bases, V lost 1 base, and 9 bases had no gene match. The CDR3 contains 18 residues. Germline CDR1 and CDR2: LGHNT and FRNRAP. The CDR3 loop reads CASGLAIILAGGNNEQFF. The CDR3 DNA reads as TGTGCTAGTGGTTTGGCGATCATCCTAGCGGGGGGGAACAATGAGCAGTTCTTC.

The J gene is TRBJ2-7, the V gene TRBV6-1, with 12 bases fitting TRBD1. J lost 5 bases, V lost 5 bases, and 7 bases had no gene match. CDR3 length: 15 residues. Germline V gives CDR1 MNHNS, CDR2 SASEGT. The CDR3 here is CASSTRDRGPHEQYF. The DNA of the CDR3 is TGTGCCAGCAGTACCCGGGACAGGGGGCCCCACGAGCAGTACTTC.

In nucleotides, the CDR3 is TGCGCCAGCAGTGATTGGACTAGCGGGGTTTACGAGCAGTACTTC. This translates into CASSDWTSGVYEQYF. This chain uses TRBV10-2 with TRBJ2-7; 12 nucleotides align to TRBD2. J lost 4 bases, V lost 3 bases, and 4 bases had no gene match. CDR3 length: 15 residues. Germline values: CDR1 WSHSY, CDR2 SAAADI.

V is TRBV5-1 and J is TRBJ2-3; D not certain. Germline CDR1 and CDR2: SGHRS and YFSETQ. The ends were cut back, 3 bases at V and 3 bases at J, with 5 bases in the middle. This CDR3 comprises 12 residues. The chain's CDR3 is CASSWTTDTQYF. In DNA form, the CDR3 reads TGCGCCAGCAGCTGGACGACAGATACGCAGTATTTT.